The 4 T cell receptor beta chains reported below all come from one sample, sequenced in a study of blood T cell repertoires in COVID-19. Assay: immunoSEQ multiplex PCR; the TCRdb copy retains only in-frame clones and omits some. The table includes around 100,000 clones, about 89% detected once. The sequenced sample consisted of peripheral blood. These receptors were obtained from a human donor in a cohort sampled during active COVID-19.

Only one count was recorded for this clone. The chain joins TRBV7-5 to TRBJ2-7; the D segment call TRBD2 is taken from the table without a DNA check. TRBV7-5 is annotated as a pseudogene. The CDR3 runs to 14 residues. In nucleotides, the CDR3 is TGTGTCAGAAGCTTAAAAGCGGGAGCATACGAGCAGTACTTC. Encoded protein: CVRSLKAGAYEQYF.

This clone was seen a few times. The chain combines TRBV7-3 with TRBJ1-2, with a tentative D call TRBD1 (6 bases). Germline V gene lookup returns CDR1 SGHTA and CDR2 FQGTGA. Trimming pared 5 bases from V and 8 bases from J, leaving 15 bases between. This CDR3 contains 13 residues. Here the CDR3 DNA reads TGTGCCAGCAGCCCACGCCCAGGGGAAGGCTACACCTTC. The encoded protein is CASSPRPGEGYTF.

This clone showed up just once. CDR3 in amino acids: CASSSTGGDYEQYF. The CDR3, as DNA: TGTGCCAGCAGTTCGACAGGGGGCGATTACGAGCAGTACTTC. V gene TRBV28 combines with J gene TRBJ2-7; 10 nucleotides line up with TRBD1. Germline V gene lookup returns CDR1 MDHEN and CDR2 SYDVKM. This CDR3 spans 14 amino acids. Trimming took 4 bases from V and 4 from J; bases not matched to a gene: 4.

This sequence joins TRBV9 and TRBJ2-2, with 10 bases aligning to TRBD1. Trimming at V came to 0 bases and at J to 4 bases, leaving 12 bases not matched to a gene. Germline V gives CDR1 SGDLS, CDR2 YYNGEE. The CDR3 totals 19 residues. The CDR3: CASSVGSGTGDRITGELFF. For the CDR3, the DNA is TGTGCCAGCAGCGTAGGGAGTGGGACAGGGGACAGAATCACCGGGGAGCTGTTTTTT. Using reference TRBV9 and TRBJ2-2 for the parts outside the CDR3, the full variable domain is DSGVTQTPKHLITATGQRVTLRCSPRSGDLSVYWYQQSLDQGLQFLIQYYNGEERAKGNILERFSAQQFPDLHSELNLSSLELGDSALYFCASSVGSGTGDRITGELFFGEGSRLTVL.